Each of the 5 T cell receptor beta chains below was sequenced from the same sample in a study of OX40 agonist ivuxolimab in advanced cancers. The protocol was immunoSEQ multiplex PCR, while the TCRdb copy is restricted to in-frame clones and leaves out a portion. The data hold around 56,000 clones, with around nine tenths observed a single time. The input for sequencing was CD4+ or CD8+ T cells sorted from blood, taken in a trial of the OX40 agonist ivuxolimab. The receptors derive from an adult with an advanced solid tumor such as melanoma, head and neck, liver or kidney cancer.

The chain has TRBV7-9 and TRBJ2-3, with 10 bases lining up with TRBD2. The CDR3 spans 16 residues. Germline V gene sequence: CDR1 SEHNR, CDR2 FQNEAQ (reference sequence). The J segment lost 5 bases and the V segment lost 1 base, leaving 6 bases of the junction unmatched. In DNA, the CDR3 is TGTGCCAGCAGCTTAGGAGCAGCGGGAGGGATAGATACGCAGTATTTT. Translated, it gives CASSLGAAGGIDTQYF.

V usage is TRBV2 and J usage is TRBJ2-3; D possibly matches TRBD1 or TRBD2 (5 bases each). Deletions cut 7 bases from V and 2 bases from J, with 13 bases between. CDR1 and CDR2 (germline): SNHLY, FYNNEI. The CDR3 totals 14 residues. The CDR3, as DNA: TGTGCCAGCAAAGGGGAGCGGTTCACAGATACGCAGTATTTT. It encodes CASKGERFTDTQYF.

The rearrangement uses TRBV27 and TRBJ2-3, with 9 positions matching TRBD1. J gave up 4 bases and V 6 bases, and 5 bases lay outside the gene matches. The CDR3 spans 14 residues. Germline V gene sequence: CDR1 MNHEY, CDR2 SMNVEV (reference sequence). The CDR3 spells CASSDRQGADTQYF. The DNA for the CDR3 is TGTGCCAGCAGCGATCGACAGGGGGCAGATACGCAGTATTTT.

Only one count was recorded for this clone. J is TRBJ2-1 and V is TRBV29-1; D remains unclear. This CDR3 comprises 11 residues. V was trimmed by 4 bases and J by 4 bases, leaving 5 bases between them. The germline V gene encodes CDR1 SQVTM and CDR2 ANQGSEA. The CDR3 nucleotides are TGCAGCGTTGCCGAGTACAATGAGCAGTTCTTC. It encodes CSVAEYNEQFF.

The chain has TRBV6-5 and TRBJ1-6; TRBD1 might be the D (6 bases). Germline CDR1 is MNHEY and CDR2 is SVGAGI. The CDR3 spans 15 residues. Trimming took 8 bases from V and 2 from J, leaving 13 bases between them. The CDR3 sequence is CASSPGQTYNSPLHF. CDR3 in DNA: TGTGCCAGCTCCCCCGGACAGACCTATAATTCACCCCTCCACTTT.